One and the same sample provided the 27 T cell receptor beta chains below, sequenced in a study of CD8 T cells in Susac syndrome. After extraction with the RNeasy kit, roughly 0.45 to 1 ug of the RNA was reverse transcribed using random hexamers. TCRdb fed the immunoSEQ multiplex PCR reads into MiXCR, producing one record per CDR3 protein. The table includes 150,000 to 200,000 distinct CDR3 sequences, approximately 95% detected once. Material: CD4+ T cells from PBMCs. These receptors originate from a human donor with multiple sclerosis.

V gene TRBV7-9 combines with J gene TRBJ2-7; no firm D call. The V and J ends lost 4 bases and 1 base respectively, with 8 bases between them. Germline-derived CDR1 and CDR2 are SEHNR and FQNEAQ (reference sequence). The CDR3 sequence is 13 residues long. CDR3 protein: CASSSVVSYEQYF. In DNA, the CDR3 is TGTGCCAGCAGCTCCGTAGTGTCCTACGAGCAGTACTTC.

The chain employs TRBV5-1 and TRBJ2-5; 7 bases fit TRBD2. This CDR3 has 16 residues. The J segment lost 4 bases and the V segment lost 0 bases, leaving 9 bases of the junction unmatched. Germline V gene data show CDR1 as SGHRS and CDR2 as YFSETQ. The CDR3 nucleotides are TGCGCCAGCAGCTTGGGTCAGCGGGAACGGGGAGAGACCCAGTACTTC. Translation: CASSLGQRERGETQYF.

This clonotype was counted only a few times. This chain uses TRBV12-3 or TRBV12-4 with TRBJ2-7; the D gene is possibly TRBD2 (5 bases). V dropped 5 bases and J dropped 3 bases, with 5 bases sitting between them. The CDR3 runs to 11 residues. CDR3 in DNA: TGTGCCAGCAGTCGGGACTACGAGCAGTACTTC. It encodes CASSRDYEQYF.

V usage is TRBV20-1 and J usage is TRBJ2-1; D might be TRBD1 (5 bases). The CDR3 covers 16 residues. Trimming removed 1 base at V and 0 bases at J, with 13 bases between. Germline-derived CDR1 and CDR2 are DFQATT and SNEGSKA (reference sequence). The CDR3 DNA reads as TGCAGTGCTAGAGGAAGGGGAAAAAGCTCCTACAATGAGCAGTTCTTC. Translated: CSARGRGKSSYNEQFF.

This chain links TRBV25-1 with TRBJ2-1; TRBD2 matches at 10 bases. Germline V gives CDR1 MGHDK, CDR2 SYGVNS. The CDR3 length is 16 residues. V gave up 7 bases and J gave up 2 bases; unmatched junction bases: 8. The CDR3 region is CASNPPGLATYNEQFF. CDR3 bases: TGTGCCAGCAATCCCCCGGGACTAGCGACCTACAATGAGCAGTTCTTC. The full variable domain, its missing parts supplied by reference TRBV25-1 and TRBJ2-1, is EADIYQTPRYLVIGTGKKITLECSQTMGHDKMYWYQQDPGMELHLIHYSYGVNSTEKGDLSSESTVSRIRTEHFPLTLESARPSHTSQYLCASNPPGLATYNEQFFGPGTRLTVL.

The chain recombines TRBV3-1 with TRBJ2-2, with 8 bases fitting TRBD2. The CDR3 covers 17 residues. The J segment lost 1 base and the V segment lost 5 bases, leaving 9 bases of the junction unmatched. CDR1 is LGHDT and CDR2 is YNNKEL in the germline V gene (reference sequence). The chain's CDR3 is CASSNIGGLENTGELFF. In DNA, the CDR3 is TGTGCCAGCAGCAACATCGGGGGACTAGAGAACACCGGGGAGCTGTTTTTT. The whole variable domain, remainder taken from reference TRBV3-1 and TRBJ2-2, is DTAVSQTPKYLVTQMGNDKSIKCEQNLGHDTMYWYKQDSKKFLKIMFSYNNKELIINETVPNRFSPKSPDKAHLNLHINSLELGDSAVYFCASSNIGGLENTGELFFGEGSRLTVL.

The rearrangement uses TRBV20-1 and TRBJ2-3; 9 bases align to TRBD2. CDR1 is DFQATT, CDR2 SNEGSKA, per germline (reference sequence). This CDR3 contains 16 residues. V was clipped by 6 bases and J by 3 bases; unmatched bases: 13. The CDR3 protein is CSAPPSLAGRTDTQYF. Here the CDR3 DNA reads TGCAGTGCCCCGCCATCCCTAGCGGGAAGGACAGATACGCAGTATTTT.

The chain employs TRBV13 and TRBJ2-3, with D possibly being TRBD2 (5 bases). The CDR3 has 13 amino acids. Trimming cost V 3 bases and J 6 bases, with 10 bases left between them. The germline V gene encodes CDR1 PRHDT and CDR2 FYEKMQ (reference sequence). The CDR3 loop reads CASSLRETDTQYF. The CDR3, as DNA: TGTGCCAGCAGCTTGAGGGAGACGGATACGCAGTATTTT.

CDR3 amino acids: CASSLGAGGPNIQYF. As DNA, the CDR3 is TGCGCCAGCAGCTTGGGAGCGGGAGGGCCGAACATTCAGTACTTC. J is TRBJ2-4 and V is TRBV5-1, with 10 nucleotides matching TRBD2. The CDR3 totals 15 residues. V was clipped by 0 bases and J by 7 bases; unmatched bases: 4. CDR1 and CDR2 from the germline V gene are SGHRS and YFSETQ. Together with reference TRBV5-1 and TRBJ2-4, the CDR3 gives the full variable domain: KAGVTQTPRYLIKTRGQQVTLSCSPISGHRSVSWYQQTPGQGLQFLFEYFSETQRNKGNFPGRFSGRQFSNSRSEMNVSTLELGDSALYLCASSLGAGGPNIQYFGAGTRLSVL.

This chain uses TRBV27 with TRBJ1-4; the D is unclear. Looked up from germline, CDR1 is MNHEY and CDR2 is SMNVEV (reference sequence). The CDR3 length is 16 residues. Trimming removed 5 bases from V and 0 bases from J, with 13 bases in between. CDR3 region: CASSPSSDSTNEKLFF. CDR3 sequence (DNA): TGTGCCAGCAGTCCCTCCTCCGATTCAACTAATGAAAAACTGTTTTTT.

The chain employs TRBV7-7 and TRBJ2-2, with unresolved D. Looked up from germline, CDR1 is SSHAT and CDR2 is FNYEAQ (reference sequence). V was trimmed by 3 bases and J by 5 bases, leaving 4 bases between them. This CDR3 is 12 amino acids long. The CDR3: CASSFDTGELFF. The CDR3 DNA sequence: TGTGCCAGCAGCTTTGATACCGGGGAGCTGTTTTTT.

This chain joins TRBV6-5 and TRBJ1-1; D gene uncertain. Trimming pared 8 bases from V and 3 bases from J, leaving 13 bases between. CDR1 MNHEY and CDR2 SVGAGI come from the germline V gene. This CDR3 spans 13 amino acids. DNA of the CDR3: TGTGCCAGCTTCCGGTGGAGGGACACTGAAGCTTTCTTT. As protein: CASFRWRDTEAFF.

The chain has TRBV30 and TRBJ2-5, with TRBD2 matching over 10 bases. In germline, CDR1 is GTSNPN, CDR2 SVGIG (reference sequence). With V trimmed by 6 bases and J by 5 bases, 9 bases remained unmatched. The CDR3 covers 14 residues. Written as DNA, the CDR3 is TGTGCCTGCAGACCTAGCGGGAGCGGCGAGACCCAGTACTTC. Translating gives CACRPSGSGETQYF.

This chain connects TRBV3-1 to TRBJ2-7; D tentatively fits TRBD1 or TRBD2 (7 bases each). Germline V gives CDR1 LGHDT, CDR2 YNNKEL (reference sequence). The CDR3 has 15 amino acids. Trimming left V 1 base short and J 2 bases short, with 12 bases between. The CDR3 region is CASSQGQGGTYEQYF. The CDR3 nucleotides are TGTGCCAGCAGCCAAGGCCAGGGGGGGACCTACGAGCAGTACTTC.

This chain links TRBV7-2 with TRBJ1-5; D gene unclear. This CDR3 spans 16 amino acids. The germline gives CDR1 SGHTA, CDR2 FQGNSA. V lost 0 bases and J 2 bases, leaving 11 bases between the germline ends. The CDR3 sequence: CASSLARAWGNQPQHF. The CDR3 region has the DNA TGTGCCAGCAGCTTAGCCCGGGCGTGGGGCAATCAGCCCCAGCATTTT.

This clonotype was found once. This chain joins TRBV28 and TRBJ2-7, with D maybe TRBD1 (5 bases). The germline CDR1 and CDR2 sequences are MDHEN and SYDVKM. V was trimmed by 6 bases and J by 7 bases, leaving 16 bases between them. This CDR3 is built from 13 residues. The CDR3 here is CASSVYLGVEQYF. CDR3 sequence (DNA): TGTGCCAGCAGCGTATACTTAGGGGTGGAGCAGTACTTC.

V and J are TRBV18 and TRBJ2-7, with 8 bases aligning to TRBD2. The junction had 4 bases not matched to a gene; V was cut back by 3 bases and J by 0 bases. Germline values: CDR1 KGHSH, CDR2 LQKENI. The CDR3 consists of 15 residues. CDR3 sequence: CASSPALAASYEQYF. In DNA form, the CDR3 reads TGTGCCAGCTCACCGGCACTAGCGGCCTCCTACGAGCAGTACTTC.

The V call is TRBV27, the J call TRBJ2-5; possible D gene TRBD1, 5 bases. Trimming stripped 0 bases from V and 4 bases from J, with 6 bases between. CDR1 is MNHEY, CDR2 SMNVEV, per germline (reference sequence). The CDR3 is 13 residues long. CDR3 DNA: TGTGCCAGCAGTTTATCCAGGGCAGAGACCCAGTACTTC. Its translation: CASSLSRAETQYF.

This clonotype was seen only once. The chain has TRBV4-3 and TRBJ2-7; 8 bases line up with TRBD2. The CDR3 loop spans 15 amino acids. The V segment lost 0 bases and the J segment 6 bases; nucleotides outside the gene matches: 7. Germline V gene sequence: CDR1 LGHNA, CDR2 YSLEER. The CDR3 spells CASSQDRVGRGEQYF. As DNA, the CDR3 is TGCGCCAGCAGCCAAGATAGAGTCGGGAGGGGCGAGCAGTACTTC.

This chain connects TRBV27 to TRBJ1-2; a weak D match, TRBD1 (5 bases). There are 14 residues in the CDR3. Trimming removed 6 bases at V and 8 bases at J, with 19 bases between. CDR1 and CDR2 from the germline V gene are MNHEY and SMNVEV (reference sequence). The CDR3 region is CASRPPGPRAGYTF. In DNA form, the CDR3 reads TGTGCCAGCAGGCCGCCGGGACCTAGAGCAGGCTACACCTTC.

This chain connects TRBV20-1 to TRBJ1-5; D gene unclear. V lost 0 bases, J lost 4 bases, and 7 bases lay in between. Germline CDR1 is DFQATT and CDR2 is SNEGSKA (reference sequence). CDR3 length equals 13 residues. Here the CDR3 reads CSARDGRNQPQHF. The CDR3 coding sequence is TGCAGTGCTAGAGATGGTAGGAATCAGCCCCAGCATTTT.

The gene calls are TRBV6-4 and TRBJ2-3; D is unclear. The CDR3 loop spans 13 amino acids. Germline CDR1 is MRHNA and CDR2 is SNTAGT. The V and J ends lost 3 bases and 1 base respectively, with 5 bases between them. The CDR3 protein is CASSDLGTDTQYF. The DNA of the CDR3 is TGTGCCAGCAGTGATTTGGGCACAGATACGCAGTATTTT.

A single count supports this clonotype. CDR3 DNA: TGCAGTGCTAGAGATGGGAACGTGGCAGGGGGGTCTGGCGAGCAGTACTTC. This codes for CSARDGNVAGGSGEQYF. V usage is TRBV20-1 and J usage is TRBJ2-7; D is perhaps TRBD1 (7 bases). From germline, CDR1 is DFQATT and CDR2 SNEGSKA (reference sequence). The CDR3 length is 17 residues. With 0 bases removed from V and 6 bases from J, the gap between germline ends came to 24 bases.

This clonotype was seen a handful of times. The chain joins TRBV6-1 to TRBJ1-5; D might be TRBD1 (5 bases). The ends were cut back, 6 bases at V and 1 base at J, with 7 bases in the middle. There are 13 residues in the CDR3. Germline CDR1 reads MNHNS; CDR2 reads SASEGT. The CDR3 is CASRRGSNQPQHF. CDR3 in DNA: TGTGCCAGCAGACGGGGCAGCAATCAGCCCCAGCATTTT.

In its sample, this clonotype was seen once. The chain recombines TRBV15 with TRBJ2-5; no clear D. The CDR3 is 14 residues long. Trimming removed 0 bases at V and 2 bases at J, with 7 bases between. The germline V gene encodes CDR1 LNHNV and CDR2 YYDKDF (reference sequence). CDR3 sequence (DNA): TGTGCCACCAGCAGAGATCCGGTACAAGAGACCCAGTACTTC. This encodes CATSRDPVQETQYF.

V usage is TRBV11-2 and J usage is TRBJ2-5; D remains ambiguous. CDR3 length: 14 residues. Trimming removed 2 bases from V and 5 bases from J, with 12 bases in between. Germline-derived CDR1 and CDR2 are SGHAT and FQNNGV. In DNA, the CDR3 is TGTGCCAGCAGCTTATACGACCCGCGGGAGACCCAGTACTTC. Translated, it gives CASSLYDPRETQYF.

V gene TRBV6-5 combines with J gene TRBJ2-5; D might be TRBD2 (6 bases). With 4 bases removed from V and 5 bases from J, the gap between germline ends came to 11 bases. Germline V CDR1 and CDR2: MNHEY, SVGAGI. The CDR3 runs to 13 residues. CDR3 DNA: TGTGCCAGCAGTTGGAGAGGGAGGGAGACCCAGTACTTC. This translates into CASSWRGRETQYF.